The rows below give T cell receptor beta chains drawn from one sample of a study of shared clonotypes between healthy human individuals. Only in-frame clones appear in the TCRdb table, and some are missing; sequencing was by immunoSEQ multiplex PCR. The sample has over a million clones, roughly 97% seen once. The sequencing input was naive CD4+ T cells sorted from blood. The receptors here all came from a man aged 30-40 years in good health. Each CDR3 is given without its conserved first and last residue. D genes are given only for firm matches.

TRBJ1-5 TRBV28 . ASSYLTRGRDNQPQH
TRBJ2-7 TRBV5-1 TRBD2 ASSGGLDSYEQY
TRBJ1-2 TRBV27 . ASSLGAAPYGYT
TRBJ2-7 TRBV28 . ASSLGGPSSYEQY
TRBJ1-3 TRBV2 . ASAAGSGNTIY
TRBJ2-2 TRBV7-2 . ASTHTGYHTGELF
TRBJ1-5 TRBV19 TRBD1 ASSIGQAVQPQH
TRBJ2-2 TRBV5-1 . ASSLAGTGELF
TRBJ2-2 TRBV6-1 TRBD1 ASSERDRLNTGELF
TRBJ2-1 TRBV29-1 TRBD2 SVEILAGNEQF
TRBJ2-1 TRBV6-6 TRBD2 ASSNTERGEQF
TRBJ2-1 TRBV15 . ATSRGQGGEQF
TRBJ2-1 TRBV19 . ASSTTPQNNEQF
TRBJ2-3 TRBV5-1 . ASSKGTAGPDTQY
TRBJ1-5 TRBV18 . ASSPRAPIGSNQPQH
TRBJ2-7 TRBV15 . ATSRDPHPNEQY
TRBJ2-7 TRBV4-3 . ASSQDAGTVTYEQY
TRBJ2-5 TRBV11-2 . ASSLVDSEKTQY
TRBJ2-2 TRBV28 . ASSQIGYTGELF
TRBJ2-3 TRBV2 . ASKDSHTDTQY
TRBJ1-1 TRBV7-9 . ASSLDTFVANTEAF
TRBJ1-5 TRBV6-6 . ASSYRDNQPQH
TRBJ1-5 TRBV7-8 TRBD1 ASRPTGGGQPQH
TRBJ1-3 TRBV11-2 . ASSPRVVGNTIY
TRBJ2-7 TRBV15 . ATNRGTGDEQY
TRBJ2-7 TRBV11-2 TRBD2 ASSQYTTGLPHEEQY
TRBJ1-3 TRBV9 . ASGANPFSGNTIY
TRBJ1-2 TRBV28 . ASCEGGDYGYT
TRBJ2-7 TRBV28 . ASSNEGTSYEQY
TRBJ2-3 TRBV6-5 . ASSYFRGMGTDTQY
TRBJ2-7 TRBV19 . ASSMQSLSPQY
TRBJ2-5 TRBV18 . ASSPQIVQLETQY
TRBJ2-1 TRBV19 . ASSIDTLSYNEQF
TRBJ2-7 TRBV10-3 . AISGMGSSYEQY
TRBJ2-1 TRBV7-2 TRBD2 ASSLVSLAGAYNEQF
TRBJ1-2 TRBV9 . ASSVESGWFIYGGYT
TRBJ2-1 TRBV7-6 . ASSGGQGLYNEQF
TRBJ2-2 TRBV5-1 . ASSSIVGTSTNTGELF
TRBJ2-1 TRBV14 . ASSQDPGAIWKEQF
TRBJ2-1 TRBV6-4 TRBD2 ASSDFAGTSGSNEQF
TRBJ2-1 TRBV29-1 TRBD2 SVEDPRTSGAYNEQF
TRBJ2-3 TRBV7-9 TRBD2 ASSFPRTSGRADTQY
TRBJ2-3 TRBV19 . ASRQGASPLTSGRTDTQY
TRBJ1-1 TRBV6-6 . ASYLQGEAF
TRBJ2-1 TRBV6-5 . ASSWLPRALNEQF
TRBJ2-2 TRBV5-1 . ASSSQGMGGSNTGELF
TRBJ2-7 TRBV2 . ASSVRSLGGHEQY
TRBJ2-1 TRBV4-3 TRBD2 ASSWGLAGGSSYNEQF
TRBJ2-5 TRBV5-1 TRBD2 ASSPGLAQETQY
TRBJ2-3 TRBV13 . ASSPNLRIDTQY
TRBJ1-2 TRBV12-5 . ASGLAGDYGYT
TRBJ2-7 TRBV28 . ASSLKSYEQY
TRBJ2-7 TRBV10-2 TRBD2 ASTGLAGVTYEQY
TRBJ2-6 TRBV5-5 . ASSLDRSGANVLT
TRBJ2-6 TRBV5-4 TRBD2 ASSSGTSGVSGANVLT
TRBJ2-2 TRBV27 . ASSFTGRGWNTGELF
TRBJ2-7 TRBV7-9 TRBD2 ASSLAGLAGPLGHEQY
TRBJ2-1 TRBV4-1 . ASSQDGSGGYNEQF
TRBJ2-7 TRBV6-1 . ASGTKASSYEQY
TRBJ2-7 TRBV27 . ASSYNIAYEQY